The 29 T cell receptor beta chains below all came from one sample that was sequenced in a study of control samples from healthy donors and cancer patients. Clones were sequenced by immunoSEQ multiplex PCR, and TCRdb holds only the in-frame ones, with some missing. The profile covers about 80,000 clones, with 91% appearing a single time and under 20% taken by the ten largest. Sequenced: blood. These receptors came from a man in his fifties or sixties in good health.

The chain has TRBV6-2 or TRBV6-3 and TRBJ2-5, with TRBD2 identical over 15 bases. Losses at the gene ends were 6 bases for V and 0 bases for J; bases not matched to a gene: 8. The CDR3 runs 18 residues. Germline V lookup: CDR1 MNHEY, CDR2 SVGEGT. In DNA, the CDR3 is TGTGCCAGCAGCCCGGGACTAGCGGGGGGTTTCCACCAAGAGACCCAGTACTTC. Its translation is CASSPGLAGGFHQETQYF.

The rearrangement links TRBV15 to TRBJ2-1, with D unresolved. Germline V gene lookup returns CDR1 LNHNV and CDR2 YYDKDF (reference sequence). V lost 0 bases, J lost 12 bases, and 9 bases lay in between. The CDR3 extends over 12 amino acids. CDR3: CATSRDISRQFF. DNA of the CDR3: TGTGCCACCAGCAGAGATATAAGTAGGCAGTTCTTC.

V usage is TRBV5-6 and J usage is TRBJ1-6, with a tentative D call TRBD1 (5 bases). Germline V gives CDR1 SGHDT, CDR2 YYEEEE. The CDR3 has 16 amino acids. With 0 bases removed from V and 8 bases from J, the gap between germline ends came to 15 bases. The CDR3 is CASSLGADTLYSPLHF. CDR3 DNA: TGTGCCAGCAGCTTGGGGGCGGACACACTTTATTCACCCCTCCACTTT.

The V gene is TRBV7-2, the J gene TRBJ1-5; possibly TRBD1 for D (5 bases). The CDR3 spans 18 residues. The germline gives CDR1 SGHTA, CDR2 FQGNSA. V was clipped by 5 bases and J by 4 bases, with 24 bases between them. The CDR3 sequence: CASSLENPLGTFNQPQHF. CDR3 nucleotide sequence: TGTGCCAGCAGCCTAGAAAACCCCTTGGGGACTTTTAATCAGCCCCAGCATTTT.

The rearrangement uses TRBV29-1 and TRBJ1-2; maybe TRBD1 (5 bases). The CDR3 runs to 11 residues. Germline values: CDR1 SQVTM, CDR2 ANQGSEA. Written as DNA, the CDR3 is TGCACTTCCTTTGGGACCTATGGCTACACCTTC. This encodes CTSFGTYGYTF.

V and J are TRBV5-8 and TRBJ2-1, with D uncertain. Germline-derived CDR1 and CDR2 are SGHTS and YDEGEE. This CDR3 has 12 residues. V shed 4 bases and J shed 5 bases, with 7 bases lying between them. The CDR3 DNA is TGTGCCAGCAGCCCGGCCGACAATGAGCAGTTCTTC. It is translated as CASSPADNEQFF.

This clone appeared a single time. For the CDR3, the DNA is TGTGCCAGCATGACAGGGAAGGGCGAGCAGTACTTC. Encoded protein: CASMTGKGEQYF. V gene TRBV27 combines with J gene TRBJ2-7; 7 bases are shared with TRBD1. Germline V CDR1 and CDR2: MNHEY, SMNVEV (reference sequence). CDR3 length equals 12 residues. The V segment lost 7 bases and the J segment 6 bases; nucleotides outside the gene matches: 6.

The J gene is TRBJ2-2, the V gene TRBV10-3; either TRBD1 or TRBD2 may supply D (6 bases each). The ends were cut back, 2 bases at V and 1 base at J, with 14 bases in the middle. Germline V gives CDR1 ENHRY, CDR2 SYGVKD. The CDR3 totals 17 residues. CDR3 sequence reads: CAISERRRGLNTGELFF. The CDR3 nucleotides read TGTGCCATCAGTGAGCGCCGGAGGGGGTTGAACACCGGGGAGCTGTTTTTT.

This chain uses TRBV3-1 (or the pseudogene TRBV3-2) with TRBJ2-2; D is unresolved. The V gene's germline CDR1 is LGHDT and CDR2 YNNKEL (reference sequence). V shed 4 bases and J shed 1 base, with 13 bases lying between them. The CDR3 spans 16 residues. The CDR3, as DNA: TGTGCCAGCAGCCGTCCCGGGCAGATGAACACCGGGGAGCTGTTTTTT. Translation gives CASSRPGQMNTGELFF.

The chain has TRBV24-1 and TRBJ2-3; possible D gene TRBD1, 5 bases. The V end was cut by 3 bases, the J end by 1 base, with 7 bases between. This CDR3 region has 14 residues. CDR1 and CDR2 from the germline V gene are KGHDR and SFDVKD. CDR3 region: CATSDQGGTDTQYF. The CDR3, as DNA: TGTGCCACCAGTGATCAGGGCGGCACAGATACGCAGTATTTT.

V and J are TRBV4-1 and TRBJ1-5; D is unresolved. The germline CDR1 and CDR2 sequences are MGHRA and YSYEKL. This CDR3 spans 16 amino acids. The V end was cut by 0 bases, the J end by 6 bases, with 15 bases between. The CDR3 region is CASSQDISMGFQPQHF. The CDR3 DNA sequence: TGCGCCAGCAGCCAAGATATTAGCATGGGATTTCAGCCCCAGCATTTT.

This clone has a single count. This sequence joins TRBV11-2 and TRBJ1-6; no firm D call. The ends were cut back, 2 bases at V and 7 bases at J, with 12 bases in the middle. This CDR3 is 15 amino acids long. Per germline, CDR1 SGHAT and CDR2 FQNNGV. CDR3 DNA sequence: TGTGCCAGCAGCTTACAGGCCGGCGTCAATTCACCCCTCCACTTT. This gives the protein CASSLQAGVNSPLHF.

The chain couples TRBV25-1 to TRBJ1-3; possible D gene TRBD1, 6 bases. This CDR3 contains 14 residues. Germline V CDR1 and CDR2: MGHDK, SYGVNS. V lost 6 bases and J 2 bases, leaving 11 bases between the germline ends. The CDR3 DNA follows: TGTGCCAGCAGGGACAGTCAGGCTGGAAACACCATATATTTT. Translated: CASRDSQAGNTIYF.

The chain carries TRBV9 and TRBJ2-3; D call uncertain. Germline values: CDR1 SGDLS, CDR2 YYNGEE. Trimming stripped 4 bases from V and 5 bases from J, with 11 bases between. The CDR3 sequence is 13 residues long. The CDR3, as DNA: TGTGCCAGCAGCCCCCGACTTCTAGATACGCAGTATTTT. It encodes CASSPRLLDTQYF.

The rearrangement links TRBV3-1 (or the pseudogene TRBV3-2) to TRBJ2-1, with 7 bases lining up with TRBD1. This CDR3 is built from 14 residues. The germline gives CDR1 LGHDT, CDR2 YNNKEL (reference sequence). V was pared by 3 bases and J by 7 bases, with 6 bases of the junction left unmatched. Here the CDR3 reads CASSQTTGWNEQFF. The DNA of the CDR3 is TGTGCCAGCAGCCAGACGACAGGGTGGAATGAGCAGTTCTTC.

The CDR3 loop is CATSRLPQRGGRNTDTQYF. CDR3 bases: TGTGCCACCAGCAGGCTCCCCCAGCGGGGGGGCCGAAACACAGATACGCAGTATTTT. The rearrangement joins TRBV15 to TRBJ2-3, with 10 nucleotides matching TRBD2. The V gene end was trimmed by 3 bases and the J gene end by 2 bases; junction bases not matched to a gene: 14. The CDR3 is 19 residues long. Germline-derived CDR1 and CDR2 are LNHNV and YYDKDF (reference sequence).

This clone was observed a single time. The chain has TRBV30 and TRBJ2-7, with D perhaps TRBD2 (6 bases). V lost 4 bases, J lost 5 bases, and 21 bases lay in between. Germline lookup yields CDR1 GTSNPN and CDR2 SVGIG (reference sequence). CDR3 length: 15 amino acids. This CDR3 reads CAWTGGLGTPDEQYF. DNA of the CDR3: TGTGCCTGGACCGGGGGATTGGGTACCCCTGACGAGCAGTACTTC.

The rearrangement joins TRBV6-6 to TRBJ2-1; 9 nucleotides match TRBD1. Trimming cost V 5 bases and J 8 bases; bases outside gene matches: 10. Germline V gene lookup returns CDR1 MNHNY and CDR2 SVGAGI (reference sequence). The CDR3 is 15 amino acids. CDR3 DNA sequence: TGTGCCAGCAGTAGAACCGGGACAGGGACCCATGAGCAGTTCTTC. It encodes CASSRTGTGTHEQFF.

This clone was observed once. The chain carries TRBV5-4 and TRBJ2-6; D is possibly TRBD1 (5 bases). Germline V lookup: CDR1 SGHNT, CDR2 YYREEE (reference sequence). V was trimmed by 2 bases and J by 0 bases, leaving 12 bases between them. CDR3 length: 17 residues. CDR3 nucleotides: TGTGCCAGCAGCTTCGAGCAGGGCGGCTCTGGGGCCAACGTCCTGACTTTC. It encodes CASSFEQGGSGANVLTF.

The rearrangement joins TRBV19 to TRBJ1-2; D call uncertain. The V and J ends lost 2 bases and 0 bases respectively, with 10 bases between them. The germline CDR1 and CDR2 sequences are LNHDA and SQIVND (reference sequence). CDR3 length: 15 residues. The CDR3 DNA follows: TGTGCCAGTAGTATACTGGCCTCCGCTAACTATGGCTACACCTTC. Amino acid sequence: CASSILASANYGYTF.

The chain joins TRBV19 to TRBJ1-2, with TRBD1 matching over 9 bases. V lost 3 bases and J lost 7; bases outside the gene matches: 6. Germline V CDR1 and CDR2: LNHDA, SQIVND (reference sequence). The CDR3 runs 14 residues. DNA of the CDR3: TGTGCCAGTAGTATTAACAGGGGGCCTGGTGGCTACACCTTC. Residues: CASSINRGPGGYTF.

This clone was counted only a few times. This chain joins TRBV7-9 and TRBJ1-2; tentative D call: TRBD1 (5 bases). The CDR3 is 15 residues long. Germline V lookup: CDR1 SEHNR, CDR2 FQNEAQ (reference sequence). With 4 bases removed from V and 0 bases from J, the gap between germline ends came to 12 bases. CDR3 in amino acids: CASSSGHNSNYGYTF. CDR3 sequence (DNA): TGTGCCAGCAGCTCCGGACACAATTCTAACTATGGCTACACCTTC.

The rearrangement joins TRBV12-3 or TRBV12-4 to TRBJ1-1; D remains unclear. The CDR3 sequence is 13 residues long. The V end was cut by 6 bases, the J end by 10 bases, with 18 bases between. CDR3 residues: CASRLTSPIGAFF. The CDR3 nucleotides read TGTGCCAGCAGACTTACGTCCCCTATAGGAGCTTTCTTT.

The chain carries TRBV30 and TRBJ1-5; D is possibly TRBD1 (5 bases). Germline V gives CDR1 GTSNPN, CDR2 SVGIG (reference sequence). CDR3 length: 12 residues. Trimming took off 7 bases at V and 7 bases at J, with 14 bases between the two ends. CDR3 region: CAFGIPGQPQHF. The CDR3 DNA follows: TGTGCCTTCGGGATTCCAGGGCAGCCCCAGCATTTT.

The CDR3 nucleotides are TGCGCCAGCAGCCCGACGGTCCAAGAGACCCAGTACTTC. Translating gives CASSPTVQETQYF. The chain uses TRBV5-1 and TRBJ2-5; no firm D call. CDR3 length: 13 amino acids. V dropped 4 bases and J dropped 1 base, with 8 bases sitting between them. Germline values: CDR1 SGHRS, CDR2 YFSETQ.

In nucleotides, the CDR3 is TGCGCCAGCCAAGGGACAGGGGATGGAAACACCATATATTTT. Protein product: CASQGTGDGNTIYF. The chain carries TRBV5-1 and TRBJ1-3; TRBD1 aligns across 10 bases. The V gene end was trimmed by 7 bases and the J gene end by 3 bases; junction bases not matched to a gene: 4. The germline CDR1 and CDR2 sequences are SGHRS and YFSETQ. This CDR3 region has 14 residues.

The gene calls are TRBV7-8 and TRBJ2-1; 11 bases map to TRBD2. The germline V gene encodes CDR1 SGHVS and CDR2 FQNEAQ. The V gene end was trimmed by 5 bases and the J gene end by 4 bases; junction bases not matched to a gene: 4. CDR3 length equals 15 residues. The CDR3 DNA reads TGTGCCAGCAGCAGGGGACTAGCGGTTTACAATGAGCAGTTCTTC. Translation: CASSRGLAVYNEQFF.

The genes are TRBV19 and TRBJ2-1, with D perhaps matching TRBD1 (5 bases). Trimming took off 1 base at V and 0 bases at J, with 7 bases between the two ends. The CDR3 spans 15 residues. Per germline, CDR1 LNHDA and CDR2 SQIVND (reference sequence). The CDR3 region is CASSIGGTSYNEQFF. CDR3 in DNA: TGTGCCAGTAGTATAGGGGGCACCTCCTACAATGAGCAGTTCTTC.

The chain employs TRBV3-1 (or the pseudogene TRBV3-2) and TRBJ1-1; D gene ambiguous. The germline gives CDR1 LGHDT, CDR2 YNNKEL (reference sequence). Trimming shortened V by 6 bases and J by 1 base, and 3 bases separated the two germline ends. This CDR3 is built from 11 residues. CDR3 sequence (DNA): TGTGCCAGCAGAAGGAACACTGAAGCTTTCTTT. Translation gives CASRRNTEAFF.